Each of the 9 T cell receptor beta chains below was sequenced from the same sample in a study of blood T cell repertoires in COVID-19. Profiled with immunoSEQ multiplex PCR; TCRdb holds only in-frame clones, not every one. The table shows 250,000 or so clones, with over 80% occurring only once. Sequencing was performed on PBMCs or T cells enriched from blood (not recorded which). The receptors stem from a woman aged 25 to 39 who had been exposed to COVID-19.

This clone was seen more than once but under ten times. The gene calls are TRBV7-2 and TRBJ2-1; perhaps TRBD2 as D (5 bases). This CDR3 contains 13 residues. Germline V CDR1 and CDR2: SGHTA, FQGNSA. V was trimmed by 3 bases and J by 6 bases, leaving 9 bases between them. The CDR3 DNA is TGTGCCAGCAGCTTTGGAGGATCCAATGAGCAGTTCTTC. Amino acids: CASSFGGSNEQFF.

The genes are TRBV7-9 and TRBJ2-3; no reliable D call. V was trimmed by 0 bases and J by 2 bases, leaving 9 bases between them. The germline CDR1 and CDR2 sequences are SEHNR and FQNEAQ (reference sequence). This CDR3 comprises 15 residues. CDR3 coding DNA: TGTGCCAGCAGCTTAGCGCAATCAGTCACAGATACGCAGTATTTT. It is translated as CASSLAQSVTDTQYF.

V is TRBV2 and J is TRBJ1-1; a weak D match, TRBD1 (5 bases). The CDR3 is made up of 12 amino acids. Per germline, CDR1 SNHLY and CDR2 FYNNEI. The V end was cut by 6 bases, the J end by 6 bases, with 11 bases between. For the CDR3, the DNA is TGTGCCAGCAGCTCGGGGGTTGCTGAAGCTTTCTTT. Translated, it gives CASSSGVAEAFF.

This rearrangement joins TRBV18 to TRBJ1-3, with no clear D. V was pared by 6 bases and J by 0 bases, with 15 bases between. Germline loops: CDR1 KGHSH, CDR2 LQKENI. The CDR3 covers 16 residues. CDR3 protein: CASSLEHPRSGNTIYF. CDR3 DNA sequence: TGTGCCAGCTCGTTGGAGCATCCCCGCTCTGGAAACACCATATATTTT.

This clone was found once. The chain joins TRBV3-1 (or the pseudogene TRBV3-2) to TRBJ2-4; TRBD1 is a possible D gene (5 bases). There are 15 residues in the CDR3. Trimming cost V 1 base and J 4 bases, with 11 bases left between them. CDR1 is LGHDT and CDR2 is YNNKEL in the germline V gene (reference sequence). In nucleotides, the CDR3 is TGTGCCAGCAGCCAAGTTCCGCCAGGGAAAAACATTCAGTACTTC. Its protein product is CASSQVPPGKNIQYF.

V is TRBV10-3 and J is TRBJ2-1; D remains unclear. The CDR3 totals 11 residues. V lost 10 bases and J 7 bases, leaving 11 bases between the germline ends. Germline V gene lookup returns CDR1 ENHRY and CDR2 SYGVKD. The DNA for the CDR3 is TGTGCCACACGTCTGGCTAATGAGCAGTTCTTC. Translated: CATRLANEQFF.

This clone turned up a few times. V is TRBV3-1 (or the pseudogene TRBV3-2) and J is TRBJ2-2, with D possibly TRBD1 on 6 matching bases. Germline V gene sequence: CDR1 LGHDT, CDR2 YNNKEL (reference sequence). The CDR3 sequence is 13 residues long. Between the trimmed V and J ends, which lost 4 bases and 5 bases, there was a span of 8 bases. The CDR3 nucleotides read TGTGCCAGCAGCCTCAGGGGTACCGGGGAGCTGTTTTTT. This sequence encodes CASSLRGTGELFF.

V is TRBV11-2 and J is TRBJ1-1, with D tentatively TRBD1 (6 bases). Trimming took off 8 bases at V and 8 bases at J, with 15 bases between the two ends. This CDR3 has 12 amino acids. CDR1 SGHAT and CDR2 FQNNGV come from the germline V gene. The CDR3 sequence is CASDRPFQEAFF. The CDR3 nucleotides are TGTGCCAGCGACAGGCCTTTTCAGGAAGCTTTCTTT.

The chain carries TRBV7-9 and TRBJ1-4; D is ambiguous. CDR3 length equals 14 residues. The V end was cut by 2 bases, the J end by 8 bases, with 12 bases between. CDR1 SEHNR and CDR2 FQNEAQ come from the germline V gene (reference sequence). CDR3 DNA sequence: TGTGCCAGCAGCTTAACATGGGGAGGGGAAAAACTGTTTTTT. Protein: CASSLTWGGEKLFF.